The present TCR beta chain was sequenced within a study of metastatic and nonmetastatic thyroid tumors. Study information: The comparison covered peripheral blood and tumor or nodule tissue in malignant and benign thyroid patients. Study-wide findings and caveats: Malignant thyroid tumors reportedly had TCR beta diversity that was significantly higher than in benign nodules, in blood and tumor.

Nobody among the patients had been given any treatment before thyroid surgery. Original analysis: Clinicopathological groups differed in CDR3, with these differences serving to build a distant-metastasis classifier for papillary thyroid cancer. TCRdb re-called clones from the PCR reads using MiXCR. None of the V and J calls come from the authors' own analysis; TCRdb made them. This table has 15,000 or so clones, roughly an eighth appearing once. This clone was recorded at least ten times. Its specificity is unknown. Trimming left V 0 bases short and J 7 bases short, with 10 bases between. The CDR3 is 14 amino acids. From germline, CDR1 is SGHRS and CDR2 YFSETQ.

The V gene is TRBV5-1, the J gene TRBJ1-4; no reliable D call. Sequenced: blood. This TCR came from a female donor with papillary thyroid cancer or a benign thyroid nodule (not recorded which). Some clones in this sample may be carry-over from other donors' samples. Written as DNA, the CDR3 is TGCGCCAGCAGCTTGGGCCGAGACGGTGAAAAACTGTTTTTT. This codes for CASSLGRDGEKLFF.